This T cell receptor beta chain was obtained from a study of blood T cell repertoires in COVID-19. Study details: Whether acute or convalescent, the COVID-19 samples came from the United States, Italy and Spain.

The method was immunoSEQ multiplex PCR; TCRdb's version includes in-frame clones alone and lacks a portion of them. Seen here are fewer than 200,000 clones, roughly 80% observed once, and the top ten hold over 2%. Looked up from germline, CDR1 is KGHSH and CDR2 is LQKENI. The CDR3 sequence is 14 residues long. Deletions cut 4 bases from V and 4 bases from J, with 13 bases between. The specimen sequenced was peripheral blood. The V and J genes are TRBV18 and TRBJ1-1, with TRBD1 as a possible D gene (5 bases). The TCR comes from a woman of 80 years or more with acute or convalescent COVID-19. CDR3 sequence: CASSLPQGGTEAFF. CDR3 nucleotides: TGTGCCAGCTCACTACCTCAGGGCGGCACTGAAGCTTTCTTT.